This T cell receptor beta chain was sequenced in a study of blood T cell repertoires in COVID-19. A single count supports this clone. TCRdb's copy holds only in-frame clones and misses some; the assay was immunoSEQ multiplex PCR. The sample includes approximately 150,000 clones, 65% to 90% of them seen just once. The receptor was derived from a man aged 50 to 60 who had recovered from COVID-19. Sample: PBMCs or T cells enriched from blood (not recorded which).

CDR3 DNA sequence: TGTGCCAGTAGTAAAGTAGCGGGAAAGGGCGGGGAGCTGTTTTTT. Encoded protein: CASSKVAGKGGELFF. V is TRBV19 and J is TRBJ2-2; 8 positions agree with TRBD2. The germline V gene has CDR1 LNHDA and CDR2 SQIVND (reference sequence). V was pared by 4 bases and J by 7 bases, with 8 bases of the junction left unmatched. The CDR3 contains 15 residues.